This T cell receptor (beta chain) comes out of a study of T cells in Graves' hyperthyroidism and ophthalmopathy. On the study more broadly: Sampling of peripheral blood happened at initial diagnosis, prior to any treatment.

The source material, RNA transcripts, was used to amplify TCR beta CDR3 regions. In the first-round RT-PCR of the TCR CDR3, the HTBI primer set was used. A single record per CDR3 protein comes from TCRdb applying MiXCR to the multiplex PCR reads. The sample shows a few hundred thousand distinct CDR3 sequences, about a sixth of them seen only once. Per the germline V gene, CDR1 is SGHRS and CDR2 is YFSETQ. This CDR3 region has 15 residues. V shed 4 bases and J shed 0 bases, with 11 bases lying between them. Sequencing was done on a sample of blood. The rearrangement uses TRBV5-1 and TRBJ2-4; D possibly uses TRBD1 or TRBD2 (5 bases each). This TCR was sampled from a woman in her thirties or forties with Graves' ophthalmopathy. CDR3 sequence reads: CASSRDLSAKNIQYF. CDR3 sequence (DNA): TGCGCCAGCAGCCGGGACCTCTCAGCCAAAAACATTCAGTACTTC.